This T cell receptor (beta chain) was observed in a study of blood T cell repertoires in COVID-19. In the study overall: Acute and convalescent COVID-19 samples came from the United States, Italy and Spain. Sources were T cells, B-cell-depleted T cells, or PBMCs; the material itself was cDNA or gDNA.

CDR1 and CDR2 (germline): SGHTA, FQGTGA. The germline V and J ends were trimmed by 3 bases and 2 bases, with 11 bases remaining between them. The CDR3 runs 16 residues. Authors' analysis steps: Reference gene primer amplification gave nucleated cell count estimates. Measured with immunoSEQ multiplex PCR; TCRdb has only the in-frame clones, and not every one. The V and J calls and the clone size are those of that table, but D and trimming were determined from the DNA. The sample has about 52,000 clones, approximately 90% seen once; the top ten hold 13% to 15%. This chain uses TRBV7-3 with TRBJ2-6; D may be TRBD1 (5 bases). The specimen sequenced was peripheral blood. The sequence was collected from a man aged 70-80 years with acute or convalescent COVID-19. CDR3 nucleotides: TGTGCCAGCAGCTTGACAGTGACGACTGGGGCCAACGTCCTGACTTTC. The encoded protein is CASSLTVTTGANVLTF.